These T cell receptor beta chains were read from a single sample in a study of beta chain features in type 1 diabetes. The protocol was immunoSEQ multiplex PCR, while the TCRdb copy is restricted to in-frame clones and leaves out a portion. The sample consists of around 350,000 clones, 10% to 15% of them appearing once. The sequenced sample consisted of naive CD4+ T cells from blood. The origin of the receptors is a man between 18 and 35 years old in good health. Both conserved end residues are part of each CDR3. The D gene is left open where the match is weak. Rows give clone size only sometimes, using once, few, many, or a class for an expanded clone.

CDR3: CASRGRQGNTEAFF
DNA: TGTGCCAGCAGGGGGCGACAGGGTAACACTGAAGCTTTCTTT
V: TRBV2
J: TRBJ1-1
length: 14
size: NA
D: TRBD1

CDR3: CASSVFGTDTQYF
DNA: TGTGCCAGCAGCGTCTTCGGCACAGATACGCAGTATTTT
V: TRBV9
J: TRBJ2-3
length: 13
size: NA
D: NA

CDR3: CASSLRLAGGYEQYF
DNA: TGTGCCAGCAGTTTAAGGCTAGCGGGAGGCTACGAGCAGTACTTC
V: TRBV28
J: TRBJ2-7
length: 15
size: NA
D: TRBD2

CDR3: CASSLHGASGHNEQFF
DNA: TGTGCCAGCAGCCTTCACGGGGCTAGCGGGCACAATGAGCAGTTCTTC
V: TRBV7-2
J: TRBJ2-1
length: 16
size: few
D: TRBD2

CDR3: CASSIDTSGRGNEQFF
DNA: TGCGCCAGCAGCATAGATACTAGCGGGAGAGGCAATGAGCAGTTCTTC
V: TRBV5-1
J: TRBJ2-1
length: 16
size: few
D: TRBD2

CDR3: CASSEAQGQGFYHEQFF
DNA: TGTGCCAGCAGTGAAGCCCAGGGGCAGGGGTTCTACCATGAGCAGTTCTTC
V: TRBV2
J: TRBJ2-1
length: 17
size: NA
D: NA

CDR3: CASSVDGRGYNEQFF
DNA: TGTGCCAGCAGCGTAGACGGACGCGGGTACAATGAGCAGTTCTTC
V: TRBV9
J: TRBJ2-1
length: 15
size: few
D: NA

CDR3: CASSPGQSNTGELFF
DNA: TGTGCCAGCTCACCGGGACAATCGAACACCGGGGAGCTGTTTTTT
V: TRBV18
J: TRBJ2-2
length: 15
size: few
D: NA

CDR3: CASRGLAGIPDTQYF
DNA: TGTGCCAGCAGGGGACTAGCGGGAATCCCAGATACGCAGTATTTT
V: TRBV11-1
J: TRBJ2-3
length: 15
size: NA
D: TRBD2

CDR3: CASSFSPGGDTQYF
DNA: TGTGCCAGCAGCTTCTCTCCAGGGGGAGATACGCAGTATTTT
V: TRBV11-2
J: TRBJ2-3
length: 14
size: NA
D: TRBD1

CDR3: CASSLDFGGAYEQYF
DNA: TGCGCCAGCAGCTTGGACTTCGGCGGAGCCTACGAGCAGTACTTC
V: TRBV5-1
J: TRBJ2-7
length: 15
size: NA
D: NA

CDR3: CASIGTGSYYEQYF
DNA: TGTGCCAGCATCGGGACAGGGTCTTACTACGAGCAGTACTTC
V: TRBV6-5
J: TRBJ2-7
length: 14
size: NA
D: TRBD1

CDR3: CASSLSGNTIYF
DNA: TGTGCCAGCAGTTTGAGCGGAAACACCATATATTTT
V: TRBV28
J: TRBJ1-3
length: 12
size: NA
D: NA

CDR3: CAWDRLGLLAGYTF
DNA: TGTGCCTGGGACCGATTGGGCCTTCTGGCGGGCTACACCTTC
V: TRBV30
J: TRBJ1-2
length: 14
size: NA
D: NA

CDR3: CASSYRTGGETQYF
DNA: TGTGCCAGCAGTTACCGGACAGGCGGAGAGACCCAGTACTTC
V: TRBV6-6
J: TRBJ2-5
length: 14
size: NA
D: TRBD1

CDR3: CASSSGLGNTIYF
DNA: TGTGCCAGCAGTTCAGGGCTTGGAAACACCATATATTTT
V: TRBV6-5
J: TRBJ1-3
length: 13
size: NA
D: NA

CDR3: CASWDRLYGYTF
DNA: TGTGCCAGCTGGGACAGACTCTATGGCTACACCTTC
V: TRBV2
J: TRBJ1-2
length: 12
size: few
D: TRBD1

CDR3: CASSPPASGSTDTQYF
DNA: TGTGCCAGCTCACCACCGGCTAGCGGGAGCACAGATACGCAGTATTTT
V: TRBV18
J: TRBJ2-3
length: 16
size: few
D: TRBD2

CDR3: CASSVILAGGQETQYF
DNA: TGTGCCAGCAGCGTAATCCTAGCGGGGGGCCAAGAGACCCAGTACTTC
V: TRBV9
J: TRBJ2-5
length: 16
size: few
D: TRBD2

CDR3: CASSRTVSSGANVLTF
DNA: TGTGCCAGCAGCCGTACAGTCAGCTCTGGGGCCAACGTCCTGACTTTC
V: TRBV5-6
J: TRBJ2-6
length: 16
size: few
D: NA

CDR3: CSVTGGNTEAFF
DNA: TGCAGCGTGACGGGGGGGAACACTGAAGCTTTCTTT
V: TRBV29-1
J: TRBJ1-1
length: 12
size: NA
D: NA

CDR3: CSARSSYEQYF
DNA: TGCAGCGCGAGGAGCTCCTACGAGCAGTACTTC
V: TRBV29-1
J: TRBJ2-7
length: 11
size: NA
D: NA

CDR3: CASSLVPPRGLGNQPQHF
DNA: TGTGCCAGCAGCTTGGTGCCCCCCCGGGGGTTAGGCAATCAGCCCCAGCATTTT
V: TRBV5-4
J: TRBJ1-5
length: 18
size: NA
D: NA

CDR3: CASSYSGTATGETQYF
DNA: TGTGCCAGCAGTTACTCGGGGACAGCCACTGGGGAGACCCAGTACTTC
V: TRBV6-5
J: TRBJ2-5
length: 16
size: few
D: TRBD1

CDR3: CASSPANRGTYGYTF
DNA: TGTGCCAGCAGTCCAGCCAACAGGGGTACCTATGGCTACACCTTC
V: TRBV6-6
J: TRBJ1-2
length: 15
size: NA
D: TRBD1

CDR3: CASSRNAPGTGYYEQYF
DNA: TGTGCCAGCTCAAGGAACGCACCGGGGACAGGGTACTACGAGCAGTACTTC
V: TRBV18
J: TRBJ2-7
length: 17
size: NA
D: TRBD1

CDR3: CAISEFGGGFRTDTQYF
DNA: TGTGCCATCAGTGAGTTTGGCGGGGGCTTCCGCACAGATACGCAGTATTTT
V: TRBV10-3
J: TRBJ2-3
length: 17
size: NA
D: NA

CDR3: CASSQWTGGQETQYF
DNA: TGTGCCAGCAGCCAATGGACAGGGGGCCAAGAGACCCAGTACTTC
V: TRBV14
J: TRBJ2-5
length: 15
size: few
D: TRBD1

CDR3: CASSLAGGPTEAFF
DNA: TGCGCCAGCAGCTTGGCCGGGGGGCCCACTGAAGCTTTCTTT
V: TRBV5-1
J: TRBJ1-1
length: 14
size: few
D: NA

CDR3: CASSLYFRWNEQFF
DNA: TGCGCCAGCAGCCTCTACTTCCGGTGGAATGAGCAGTTCTTC
V: TRBV5-1
J: TRBJ2-1
length: 14
size: NA
D: NA

CDR3: CASSSSGDWGGRYAGELFF
DNA: TGTGCCAGCAGCTCGAGTGGGGATTGGGGGGGACGTTACGCCGGGGAGCTGTTTTTT
V: TRBV28
J: TRBJ2-2
length: 19
size: NA
D: TRBD2

CDR3: CASSVGAGGYDSPLHF
DNA: TGTGCCAGCAGCGTAGGGGCAGGGGGCTACGATTCACCCCTCCACTTT
V: TRBV9
J: TRBJ1-6
length: 16
size: few
D: TRBD1

CDR3: CASSPGDRESPLHF
DNA: TGTGCCAGCAGCCCAGGGGACAGGGAATCACCCCTCCACTTT
V: TRBV5-6
J: TRBJ1-6
length: 14
size: few
D: TRBD1

CDR3: CASSLRQTQGETQYF
DNA: TGTGCCAGCAGCTTAAGACAGACCCAAGGGGAGACCCAGTACTTC
V: TRBV7-2
J: TRBJ2-5
length: 15
size: few
D: NA

CDR3: CASSIGQYGYTF
DNA: TGTGCCAGCAGCATTGGACAGTATGGCTACACCTTC
V: TRBV9
J: TRBJ1-2
length: 12
size: NA
D: NA